Listed below are T cell receptor beta chains from one sample, sequenced in a study of long-term antiretroviral therapy in people with HIV. Sequencing used immunoSEQ multiplex PCR; TCRdb keeps in-frame clones, though not all of them. The sample shows about 25,000 clones, about 86% of them seen only once. The material sequenced was unsorted PBMCs, taken 1.2 years after starting antiretroviral therapy. The receptors here all came from a man in his fifties or sixties with HIV. CDR3s include the opening cysteine and the closing phenylalanine or tryptophan. The D gene is left open where the match is weak. Clone sizes are given selectively: once, few, many, or a class where the clone is expanded.

j_gene,d_gene,v_gene,abundance,CDR3aa,CDR3nt
TRBJ1-5,.,TRBV7-7,.,CASSLGQDQPQHF,TGTGCTAGCAGCTTGGGGCAGGATCAGCCCCAGCATTTT
TRBJ1-5,.,TRBV5-1,.,CASSPSGNDQPQHF,TGCGCCAGCAGCCCTTCAGGTAATGATCAGCCCCAGCATTTT
TRBJ2-1,.,TRBV10-1,.,CASSPSRSAEQFF,TGCGCCAGCAGCCCCTCGAGGTCGGCTGAGCAGTTCTTC
TRBJ2-7,TRBD1,TRBV4-3,once,CASSQGLGRGSYEQYF,TGCGCCAGCAGCCAAGGTTTAGGCAGGGGGAGCTACGAGCAGTACTTC
TRBJ1-1,.,TRBV4-3,.,CASSQDRGGRGAFF,TGCGCCAGCAGCCAAGATCGGGGGGGGCGCGGAGCTTTCTTT
TRBJ2-5,.,TRBV14,few,CASSPFQGLTEYF,TGTGCCAGCAGCCCCTTCCAGGGCCTAACCGAGTACTTC
TRBJ2-3,TRBD2,TRBV4-2,once,CASSQDRPQAGATDTQYF,TGTGCCAGCAGCCAAGATCGTCCCCAAGCGGGGGCTACAGATACGCAGTATTTT
TRBJ2-1,.,TRBV28,.,CASSFVANEQFF,TGTGCCAGCAGTTTTGTAGCGAATGAGCAGTTCTTC
TRBJ1-5,TRBD1,TRBV7-2,.,CASGQANQPQHF,TGTGCCAGCGGACAGGCCAATCAGCCCCAGCATTTT
TRBJ2-7,TRBD2,TRBV5-5,.,CASSFLGLEQYF,TGTGCCAGCAGCTTTTTGGGACTAGAGCAGTACTTC
TRBJ1-5,.,TRBV19,once,CASSSLDGYSNQPQHF,TGTGCCAGTAGTAGCCTGGACGGCTATAGCAATCAGCCCCAGCATTTT
TRBJ2-7,.,TRBV7-9,.,CATRVSTGNEQYF,TGTGCCACCCGGGTCTCGACAGGCAACGAGCAGTACTTC
TRBJ2-3,TRBD2,TRBV7-9,.,CASSLGTRELSTDTQYF,TGTGCCAGCAGCTTAGGGACTAGAGAACTTAGCACAGATACGCAGTATTTT
TRBJ1-2,.,TRBV5-4,.,CASSSPQEGDGYTF,TGTGCCAGCAGCTCCCCCCAAGAGGGGGATGGCTACACCTTC
TRBJ2-6,.,TRBV4-3,.,CASSPDPGSFFSGANVLTF,TGCGCCAGCAGCCCAGATCCGGGTTCCTTTTTCTCTGGGGCCAACGTCCTGACTTTC
TRBJ2-1,TRBD1,TRBV18,.,CASLTGGSNNEQFF,TGTGCCAGCTTGACAGGGGGTTCGAACAATGAGCAGTTCTTC